This T cell receptor (beta chain) emerged from a study of T cell clonotyping in hematopoietic cell transplantation. Libraries were prepared by immunoSEQ multiplex PCR; TCRdb keeps only in-frame clonotypes and omits some of them. The sample has some 8,000 clones, 85% to 95% seen once. This CDR3 spans 15 amino acids. Unmatched junction bases numbered 10, after V lost 5 bases and J lost 3 bases. Looked up from germline, CDR1 is SGHTA and CDR2 is FQGNSA. The chain employs TRBV7-2 and TRBJ2-7; 7 bases line up with TRBD1. This specimen consisted of PBMCs, obtained 180 days after allogeneic stem cell transplant. The receptor comes from a female patient aged 45 to 65 who had an allogeneic stem cell transplant from an unrelated donor, so the T cells may come from the graft donor. Some clones in this sample may be carry-over from other donors' samples. The CDR3 DNA reads as TGTGCCAGCAGCATCACGTACGGGACAGTCTACGAGCAGTACTTC. It is translated as CASSITYGTVYEQYF.